Listed below are T cell receptor beta chains from one sample, sequenced in a study of shared clonotypes between healthy human individuals. TCRdb keeps only in-frame clones here, not all; method: immunoSEQ multiplex PCR. The repertoire has about 2.4 million clones, approximately 93% of them found once; the top ten carry approximately 0.37%. The sequenced sample was naive CD4+ T cells from PBMCs. The receptors shown here come from a man in his late teens or twenties in good health. Some clones in this sample may be carry-over from other donors' samples. The conserved cysteine and the conserved F or W are not part of the CDR3 here.

CDR3,J,V
ASASSIRTF,TRBJ2-1,TRBV6-6
ASSPAGGSPLH,TRBJ1-6,TRBV28
ASSWDRGDEKLF,TRBJ1-4,TRBV5-1
ASSTPDRVDSPLH,TRBJ1-6,TRBV28
SVDLGSGISNEQF,TRBJ2-1,TRBV29-1
ASSLFVGELSIGYT,TRBJ1-2,TRBV7-9
ASSPDQGQFTDTQY,TRBJ2-3,TRBV19
ASHEGWYNEQF,TRBJ2-1,TRBV2
ASSGLAGKAGELF,TRBJ2-2,TRBV5-1
ASSRGTEDQETQY,TRBJ2-5,TRBV18
ASSLWDTAYNEQF,TRBJ2-1,TRBV6-4
ATSPDPGRTEWQY,TRBJ2-7,TRBV15
ASRIRQGRGGELF,TRBJ2-2,TRBV2
ASSPNPGTHYGYT,TRBJ1-2,TRBV28
ASSVQVGGPRNEQF,TRBJ2-1,TRBV9
ASSLLMSGLAEETQY,TRBJ2-5,TRBV7-3
ASSLVVAKNTEAF,TRBJ1-1,TRBV11-2
ASSVEDSALYNEQF,TRBJ2-1,TRBV9
ASSEDGPRFL,TRBJ2-1,TRBV2
ASSGVTGLSGEQY,TRBJ2-7,TRBV2
AWSPRTGVRGYT,TRBJ1-2,TRBV30
ASSLFRQGGNQPQH,TRBJ1-5,TRBV28
ASSYRGLETQY,TRBJ2-5,TRBV25-1
ASSSAGLGDEQF,TRBJ2-1,TRBV28
ASSTKTGYEQY,-,TRBV4-1
ASSPRQGDTEAF,TRBJ1-1,TRBV27
ASSLVGGANTGELF,TRBJ2-2,TRBV11-2
ASSPRPPGQGNEKLF,TRBJ1-4,TRBV9
ASSAGVPGAYGYT,TRBJ1-2,TRBV19
AWSGTGRGETQY,TRBJ2-5,TRBV30
ASSLRPGQGYGYT,TRBJ1-2,TRBV18
ASSLGFRETSGKDTQY,TRBJ2-3,TRBV5-4
ASSPSGYGYT,TRBJ1-2,TRBV27